The rows below give T cell receptor beta chains drawn from one sample of a study of T cells after yellow fever vaccination. TCRdb independently ran MiXCR on the 5' RACE reads; one entry per CDR3 protein. The sample holds approximately 120,000 distinct CDR3 sequences; about 8.2% are singletons and the top ten take 30% to 40%. Here the sequenced sample was CD8+ T cells sorted from PBMCs, taken on the day of the yellow fever booster vaccination. The origin of the receptors is a man between 18 and 35 years old who received the YFV17D yellow fever vaccine. Both conserved end residues are part of each CDR3. The order of the fields is CDR3 DNA, CDR3 protein, D gene, clone size, V gene, J gene. A D gene is named only where the DNA matches it firmly. The size field is filled for only some rows; it gives once, few, many or a size class.

TGCAGTGCTAGTATCAATCCTGACGGCTACGAGCAGTACTTC	CSASINPDGYEQYF	-	few	TRBV20-1	TRBJ2-7
TGTGCCAGCAGTTTGGTGACAGCCAATTCACCCCTCCACTTT	CASSLVTANSPLHF	-	-	TRBV6-2/TRBV6-3	TRBJ1-6
TGTGCCAGCAGCCCATATACGGACGAGCAGTACTTC	CASSPYTDEQYF	-	few	TRBV11-2	TRBJ2-7
TGCGCCAGCAGCCATTGGGGGGCGAACACCGGGGAGCTGTTTTTT	CASSHWGANTGELFF	-	-	TRBV4-1	TRBJ2-2
TGCGCCAGCAGTTCCGGACCGAGTAACTATGGCTACACCTTC	CASSSGPSNYGYTF	-	many	TRBV5-1	TRBJ1-2
TGTGCCAGCAGCTCGACTCCTTCGAACACCGGGGAGCTGTTTTTT	CASSSTPSNTGELFF	-	many	TRBV7-3	TRBJ2-2
TGCGCCAGCAGCCGTAGGACTAGCGGGAAACCGCTGACTTACAATGAGCAGTTCTTC	CASSRRTSGKPLTYNEQFF	TRBD2	many	TRBV5-1	TRBJ2-1
TGTGCCAGCAGTACGCCGGGACAGCTATACAATGAGCAGTTCTTC	CASSTPGQLYNEQFF	TRBD1	-	TRBV7-9	TRBJ2-1
TGTGCCAGCAGTACTCTACCCCGACACAATGAGCAGTTCTTC	CASSTLPRHNEQFF	-	few	TRBV7-8	TRBJ2-1
TGCGCCAGCAGCCAAGATCCACTGGGGGGTTCACCCCTCCACTTT	CASSQDPLGGSPLHF	-	few	TRBV4-1	TRBJ1-6
TGTGCCAGCAGTGAGACAGCCTATTACACTGAAGCTTTCTTT	CASSETAYYTEAFF	-	few	TRBV6-1	TRBJ1-1
TGCGCCAGCAGAACCGGGACAGAAGAGACCCAGTACTTC	CASRTGTEETQYF	TRBD1	-	TRBV5-1	TRBJ2-5
TGTGCCAGCAGCCTAACAGGGATTTACACCTTC	CASSLTGIYTF	-	few	TRBV5-4	TRBJ1-2
TGTGCTAGCAGTCGCTACAGGGGGCCTAATGAAAAACTGTTTTTT	CASSRYRGPNEKLFF	TRBD1	-	TRBV7-7	TRBJ1-4
TGTGCCATCAGTGAGTCGAGGGGGGGGGCCTGTTTT	CAISESRGGACF	-	few	TRBV10-3	TRBJ2-3
TGTGCCAGCAGTTTCTACACCCTGACCTATGGCTACACCTTC	CASSFYTLTYGYTF	-	-	TRBV12-3/TRBV12-4	TRBJ1-2
TGTGCCAGCAGTTATGGTGGGGTGCAGCCCCAGCATTTT	CASSYGGVQPQHF	-	-	TRBV27	TRBJ1-5